One T cell receptor beta chain is described in this entry. Its antigen is undetermined. RNA transcripts gave rise to amplified TCR beta CDR3 regions. Carried out on the TCR CDR3, a first-round RT-PCR used the HTBI primer set. TCRdb reanalysed the multiplex PCR reads using MiXCR and keeps one entry per CDR3 protein. The table shows 250,000 to 300,000 distinct CDR3 sequences, with nearly 15% occurring only once. The entry originates in a study of T cells in Graves' hyperthyroidism and ophthalmopathy. General study points: A model of 13 V-J pairs discriminated ophthalmopathy from stable hyperthyroidism. In blood, most of the thyroid clonotypes expanded above 0.001 were also present.

CDR3 length equals 16 residues. Germline V CDR1 and CDR2: MDHEN, SYDVKM. With 4 bases removed from V and 5 bases from J, the gap between germline ends came to 18 bases. Sample: blood. This clonotype was sampled from a woman aged 45-65 years with Graves' hyperthyroidism that later progressed to Graves' ophthalmopathy. The J gene is TRBJ1-3, the V gene TRBV28; TRBD1 is a possible D gene (5 bases). The CDR3 here is CASSSLGGGDRNTIYF. The CDR3 DNA reads TGTGCCAGCAGTTCCCTTGGGGGGGGGGATAGAAACACCATATATTTT.